This T cell receptor (beta chain) was recorded in a study of T cell repertoires in cytomegalovirus infection. Across the whole study: Public signatures in TCR beta pointed to CMV infection and matching HLA type. Findings of the study overall: It was HLA-C-restricted CMV-specific TCR beta clonotypes that dominated the response ex vivo.

This clonotype was seen more than once but under ten times. The antigen remains unidentified. TCRdb ran MiXCR on the reads and lists one entry per CDR3 protein. The table includes tens of thousands of distinct CDR3 sequences, 3% to 4% detected once. V was shortened by 2 bases and J by 8 bases, with 9 bases between the two germline ends. The CDR3 spans 12 residues. Germline V gives CDR1 MGHDK, CDR2 SYGVNS. The sequenced sample was PBMCs. The source of this sequence is a human donor in good health (CMV status not recorded). Some clones in this sample may be carry-over from other donors' samples. The V call is TRBV25-1, the J call TRBJ1-2; D perhaps matches TRBD1 (5 bases). The CDR3 DNA sequence: TGTGCCAGCAGTGAAGTCAGGGAAGGCTACACCTTC. It specifies CASSEVREGYTF.